This T cell receptor beta chain was captured in a study of OX40 agonist ivuxolimab in advanced cancers. For the study at large: Subjects had a mean age of around 60 years, with a range of roughly 20 to 79; roughly 83% were male. People who had prior anti-PD-1, anti-PD-L1 or anti-CTLA-4 therapy could take part, and about 37% had some.

Patients with a history of autoimmune disease or on systemic immunosuppression were excluded. Collection of blood occurred at baseline, at cycle 4 day 1, and at cycle 7 day 1. This clone occurred once. The table came from immunoSEQ multiplex PCR; TCRdb's copy has only in-frame clones and leaves some out. Found here are 35,000 to 45,000 clones, 65% to 85% of them singletons; the top ten hold 20% to 25%. The receptor comes from an adult with an advanced solid tumor such as melanoma, head and neck, liver or kidney cancer. The sequencing here drew on CD4+ or CD8+ T cells sorted from blood, taken in a trial of the OX40 agonist ivuxolimab.

For the CDR3, the DNA is TGCGCCAGCAGCTCAAACACAGGGGTTGGTGAAGCTTTCTTT. Its protein product is CASSSNTGVGEAFF. The chain has TRBV5-1 and TRBJ1-1; 7 bases line up with TRBD1. This CDR3 comprises 14 residues. Germline lookup yields CDR1 SGHRS and CDR2 YFSETQ. V shed 3 bases and J 7 bases; nucleotides not matched to a gene: 9.